The following is a T cell receptor beta chain sequence with its context. This sample is drawn from a study of control samples from healthy donors and cancer patients. The CDR3 runs to 13 residues. The germline V gene has CDR1 SGHRS and CDR2 YFSETQ. V was clipped by 4 bases and J by 4 bases, with 11 bases between them. The repertoire was sequenced with immunoSEQ multiplex PCR; TCRdb's copy has only in-frame clones and lacks some. In the table there are approximately 52,000 clones, roughly nine tenths of which are singletons. Material for sequencing was PBMCs. The sequence came from a man aged 55 to 70 with head and neck cancer. The chain has TRBV5-1 and TRBJ1-2; D not certain. CDR3 residues: CASSPGDGYGYTF. CDR3 nucleotides: TGCGCCAGCAGCCCGGGAGATGGCTATGGCTACACCTTC.